The 2 T cell receptor beta chains below all came from one sample that was sequenced in a study of T cells in Graves' hyperthyroidism and ophthalmopathy. RNA transcripts provided the source from which TCR beta CDR3 regions were amplified. RT-PCR in the first round (using the HTBI primer set) targeted the TCR CDR3. Using its own MiXCR run on the multiplex PCR reads, TCRdb lists one record per CDR3 protein. Counted here are 300,000 to 350,000 distinct CDR3 sequences, 16% occurring once; the ten biggest clones make up approximately 31%. Sequenced sample: blood. These receptors all stem from a man aged 25-45 years with Graves' hyperthyroidism.

The chain carries TRBV4-3 and TRBJ1-2, with TRBD1 identical over 8 bases. Per the germline V gene, CDR1 is LGHNA and CDR2 is YSLEER. There are 12 residues in the CDR3. J gave up 14 bases and V 3 bases, and 8 bases lay outside the gene matches. The CDR3 loop reads CASSHGTGSSTF. CDR3 sequence (DNA): TGCGCCAGCAGCCACGGGACAGGCTCGAGTACCTTC.

This clonotype was seen a handful of times. The V call is TRBV4-2, the J call TRBJ2-5; 7 bases map to TRBD1. The V segment lost 3 bases and the J segment 1 base; nucleotides outside the gene matches: 5. Germline values: CDR1 LGHNA, CDR2 YNFKEQ. The CDR3 spans 15 residues. CDR3 protein: CASSQQGGGQETQYF. The CDR3 DNA sequence: TGTGCCAGCAGCCAGCAAGGGGGCGGCCAAGAGACCCAGTACTTC.